This TCR beta chain was sequenced for a study of shared clonotypes between healthy human individuals. Findings of the study overall: Generation of non-shared clonotypes was less probable than generation of clonotypes shared by all four donors.

The method was immunoSEQ multiplex PCR; TCRdb's version includes in-frame clones alone and lacks a portion of them. In the table there are hundreds of thousands of clones, around 74% of which are singletons. Regarding this clone: Its antigen is undetermined.

The receptor's source is a woman aged 25-40 years in good health. The sample consisted of memory CD4+ T cells sorted from blood. Subset of the sample: CD45RA-negative fraction.

The CDR3 sequence is CASSPREGEQETQYF. The DNA of the CDR3 is TGTGCCAGCTCACCTAGAGAGGGAGAACAAGAGACCCAGTACTTC. The gene calls are TRBV18 and TRBJ2-5, with D tentatively TRBD2 (5 bases). The CDR3 loop spans 15 amino acids. Deletions cut 3 bases from V and 2 bases from J, with 13 bases between. From germline, CDR1 is KGHSH and CDR2 LQKENI.